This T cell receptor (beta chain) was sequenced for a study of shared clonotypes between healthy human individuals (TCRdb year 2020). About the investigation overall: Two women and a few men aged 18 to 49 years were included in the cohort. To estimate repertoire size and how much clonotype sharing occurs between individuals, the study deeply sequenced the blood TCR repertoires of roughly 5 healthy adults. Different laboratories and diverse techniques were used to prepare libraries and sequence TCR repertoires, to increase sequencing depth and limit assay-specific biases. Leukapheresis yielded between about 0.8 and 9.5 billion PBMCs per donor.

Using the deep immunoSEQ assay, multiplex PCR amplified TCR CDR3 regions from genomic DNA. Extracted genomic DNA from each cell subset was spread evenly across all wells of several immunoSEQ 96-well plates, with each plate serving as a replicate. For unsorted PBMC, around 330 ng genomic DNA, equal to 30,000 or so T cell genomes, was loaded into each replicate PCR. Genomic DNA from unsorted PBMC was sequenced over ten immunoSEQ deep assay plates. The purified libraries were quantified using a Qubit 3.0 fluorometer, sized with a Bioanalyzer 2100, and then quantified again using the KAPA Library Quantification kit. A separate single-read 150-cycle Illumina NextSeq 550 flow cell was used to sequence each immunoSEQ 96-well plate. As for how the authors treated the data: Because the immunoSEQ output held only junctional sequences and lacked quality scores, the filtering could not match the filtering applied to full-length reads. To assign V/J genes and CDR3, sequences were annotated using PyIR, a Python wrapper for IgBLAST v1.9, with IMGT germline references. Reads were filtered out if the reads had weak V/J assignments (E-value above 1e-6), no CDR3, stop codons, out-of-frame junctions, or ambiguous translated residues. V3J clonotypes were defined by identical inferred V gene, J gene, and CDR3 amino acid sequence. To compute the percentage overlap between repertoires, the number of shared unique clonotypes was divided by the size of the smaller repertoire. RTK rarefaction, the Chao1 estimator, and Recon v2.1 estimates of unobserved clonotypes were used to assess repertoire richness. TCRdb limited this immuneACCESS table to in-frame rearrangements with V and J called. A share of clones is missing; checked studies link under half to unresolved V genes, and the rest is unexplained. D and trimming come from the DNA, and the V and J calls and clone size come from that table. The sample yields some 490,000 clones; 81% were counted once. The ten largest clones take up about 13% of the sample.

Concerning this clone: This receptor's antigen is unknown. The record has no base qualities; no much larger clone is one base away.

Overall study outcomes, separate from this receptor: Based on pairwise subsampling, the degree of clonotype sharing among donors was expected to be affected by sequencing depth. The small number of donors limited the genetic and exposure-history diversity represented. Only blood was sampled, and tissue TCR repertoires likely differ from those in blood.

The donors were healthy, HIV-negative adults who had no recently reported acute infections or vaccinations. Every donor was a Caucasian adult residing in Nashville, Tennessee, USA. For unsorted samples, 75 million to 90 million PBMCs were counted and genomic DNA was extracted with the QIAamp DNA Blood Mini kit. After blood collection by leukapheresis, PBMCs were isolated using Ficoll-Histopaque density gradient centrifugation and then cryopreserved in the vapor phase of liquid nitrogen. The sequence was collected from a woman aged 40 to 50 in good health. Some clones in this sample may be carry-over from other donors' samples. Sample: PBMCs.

The CDR3 protein sequence reads: CASSPIFSYEQYF. At the DNA level, the sequence is TGTGCCAGCAGCCCCATATTTTCCTACGAGCAGTACTTC. The chain employs TRBV11-2 and TRBJ2-7, with the D gene uncertain. The V end loses 5 bases and the J end loses 1 base, and a stretch of 9 bases separates them. CDR1 and CDR2 (SGHAT, FQNNGV) derive from the germline V gene. The CDR3 sequence holds 13 residues, the cysteine and phenylalanine included. The read is trimmed to its CDR3 DNA, 39 bases read in frame from base 1. The variable domain in full, with residues beyond the CDR3 obtained from the reference TRBV11-2 and TRBJ2-7 genes, is EAGVAQSPRYKIIEKRQSVAFWCNPISGHATLYWYQQILGQGPKLLIQFQNNGVVDDSQLPKDRFSAERLKGVDSTLKIQPAKLEDSAVYLCASSPIFSYEQYFGPGTRLTVT.